A selection of T cell receptor beta chains follows, all from one sample in a study of OX40 agonist ivuxolimab in advanced cancers. Libraries were prepared by immunoSEQ multiplex PCR; TCRdb keeps only in-frame clonotypes and omits some of them. The sample gives 60,000 to 65,000 clones, 91% of which show up once; 1.5% to 2% is in the top ten. Sequenced material: CD4+ or CD8+ T cells sorted from blood, taken in a trial of the OX40 agonist ivuxolimab. The receptors stem from an adult with an advanced solid tumor such as melanoma, head and neck, liver or kidney cancer. Each CDR3 is given with its conserved first and last residue. D genes are given only for firm matches. Clone size appears in some rows only: once, few, many, or a class for an expanded clone.

>TRBD1|TRBJ2-7|-|TRBV28
TGTGCCAGCAGGGGCCCGGGACAGGGGTCCCACTACGAGCAGTACTTC
CASRGPGQGSHYEQYF
>-|TRBJ2-3|-|TRBV19
TGTGCCAGTAGTATGGATAGCGGCTATAGCACAGATACGCAGTATTTT
CASSMDSGYSTDTQYF
>-|TRBJ2-2|-|TRBV4-1
TGCGCCAGCAGCCACGTCGAAGATTACACCGGGGAGCTGTTTTTT
CASSHVEDYTGELFF
>-|TRBJ1-1|-|TRBV5-4
TGTGCCAGCAGCTATAGCAGGGGAAACACTGAAGCTTTCTTT
CASSYSRGNTEAFF
>-|TRBJ1-2|-|TRBV18
TGTGCCAGCTCACCAGGCAAGAACTATGGCTACACCTTC
CASSPGKNYGYTF
>-|TRBJ2-5|medium-sized|TRBV5-5
TGTGCCAGCAGATCCCTGGGTAGCGGACAAGAGACCCAGTACTTC
CASRSLGSGQETQYF
>-|TRBJ2-5|-|TRBV9
TGTGCCAGCAGCGTAGAGGGTGAGACCCAGTACTTC
CASSVEGETQYF
>-|TRBJ1-6|-|TRBV12-5
TGTGCTAGTGGGCCGAACGACAGCTCCTATAATTCACCCCTCCACTTT
CASGPNDSSYNSPLHF
>TRBD2|TRBJ2-5|-|TRBV6-1
TGTGCCAGCAGTGTATTTGGGGCGGGGGGCCTCCAAGAGACCCAGTACTTC
CASSVFGAGGLQETQYF
>TRBD1|TRBJ1-2|-|TRBV6-1
TGTGCCAGCAGTGGGGGAACGGGACAGCCCTATGGCTACACCTTC
CASSGGTGQPYGYTF
>TRBD1|TRBJ1-3|-|TRBV18
TGTGCCAGCTCACCACTGCCGACAGGGGCTGGAAACACCATATATTTT
CASSPLPTGAGNTIYF
>TRBD2|TRBJ2-7|-|TRBV7-9
TGTGCCAGCAGCTTACTAGCGGGGGCCGGCTACGAGCAGTACTTC
CASSLLAGAGYEQYF
>TRBD2|TRBJ2-2|-|TRBV4-1
TGCGCCAGCAGCCAAGAGACTAGCGGGGGCTTCACCGGGGAGCTGTTTTTT
CASSQETSGGFTGELFF
>-|TRBJ1-5|-|TRBV18
TGTGCCAGCTCACCGAGGGCGGAAGAAAGCAATCAGCCCCAGCATTTT
CASSPRAEESNQPQHF
>-|TRBJ2-3|-|TRBV5-1
TGCGCCAGCAGCTTTAGCGGGACAGTCACAGATACGCAGTATTTT
CASSFSGTVTDTQYF
>-|TRBJ2-5|-|TRBV11-2
TGTGCCAGCAGCTTAGCGGGGGCTGAGACCCAGTACTTC
CASSLAGAETQYF
>-|TRBJ1-6|-|TRBV6-6
TGTGCCAGCAGCGACAGAAATAATTCACCCCTCCACTTT
CASSDRNNSPLHF
>-|TRBJ2-7|-|TRBV10-2
TGCGCCAGCAGGGATCCCCAACGGGGCGGCGAGCAGTACTTC
CASRDPQRGGEQYF
>-|TRBJ2-5|-|TRBV10-3
TGTGCCATCAGTGAGTCCGAACTAGTTTTTGCAGAGACCCAGTACTTC
CAISESELVFAETQYF
>-|TRBJ2-7|-|TRBV2
TGTGCCAGCAGGGCCTCACGCCCCTACGAGCAGTACTTC
CASRASRPYEQYF
>-|TRBJ1-6|-|TRBV4-2
TGTGCCAGCAGCCAAGGGGTTGAGGGGACGGACTATAATTCACCCCTCCACTTT
CASSQGVEGTDYNSPLHF
>TRBD1|TRBJ1-1|-|TRBV7-9
TGTGCCAGCATCCGGACAGGGGGCGCCGAGGACACTGAAGCTTTCTTT
CASIRTGGAEDTEAFF
>-|TRBJ2-1|once|TRBV11-3
TGTGCCAGCAGCCGTGCGGCGGCATCGCAGCAGTTCTTC
CASSRAAASQQFF
>-|TRBJ2-6|-|TRBV19
TGTGCCAGTAGTACCGTTATGAGCCGCTCTGGGGCCAACGTCCTGACTTTC
CASSTVMSRSGANVLTF
>TRBD2|TRBJ2-7|-|TRBV28
TGTGCCAGCAGTGCGCCCCCGGGACTAGCTGCCTACGAGCAGTACTTC
CASSAPPGLAAYEQYF
>-|TRBJ1-1|-|TRBV7-9
TGTGCCAGCAGCTTTGGACACGGGAGGACTGAAGCTTTCTTT
CASSFGHGRTEAFF
>-|TRBJ2-7|-|TRBV5-4
TGTGCCAGCAGCTCGGTCGGGGGCGGCCGGTACGAGCAGTACTTC
CASSSVGGGRYEQYF
>-|TRBJ2-3|-|TRBV6-1
TGTGCCAGCAGTGAAGCCCTAAGGGCCGTGAATTGGGATACGCAGTATTTT
CASSEALRAVNWDTQYF
>-|TRBJ2-1|-|TRBV5-1
TGCGCCAGCAGCGTCGGGACCGTTTACAATGAGCAGTTCTTC
CASSVGTVYNEQFF
>-|TRBJ1-1|-|TRBV29-1
TGCAGCGTCGTAGAACTCACTGAAGCTTTCTTT
CSVVELTEAFF
>TRBD1|TRBJ1-2|-|TRBV28
TGTGCCAGCAGTTTGGGACAGGGTACGGTTAACTATGGCTACACCTTC
CASSLGQGTVNYGYTF
>TRBD1|TRBJ2-7|-|TRBV6-5
TGTGCCAGCAGTTCAGGGGACAGCTCCTACGAGCAGTACTTC
CASSSGDSSYEQYF
>TRBD1|TRBJ1-2|-|TRBV18
TGTGCCAGCTCACCAGAGGGACAGGCGGTCTATGGCTACACCTTC
CASSPEGQAVYGYTF
>TRBD1|TRBJ2-7|once|TRBV28
TGTGCCAGCAGTTTGTCACAGTTGGGACAGGGGTTGGACGAGCAGTACTTC
CASSLSQLGQGLDEQYF
>TRBD2|TRBJ2-7|-|TRBV7-2
TGTGCCAGCAGAATAGCGGGGGGCACCTACGAGCAGTACTTC
CASRIAGGTYEQYF
>-|TRBJ2-5|-|TRBV4-1
TGCGCCAGCAGCCAAGAAGTCAGAAAAGAGACCCAGTACTTC
CASSQEVRKETQYF
>-|TRBJ2-5|-|TRBV15
TGTGCCACCAGCAGAGGGAGAAGGGAGGTCCAAGAGACCCAGTACTTC
CATSRGRREVQETQYF